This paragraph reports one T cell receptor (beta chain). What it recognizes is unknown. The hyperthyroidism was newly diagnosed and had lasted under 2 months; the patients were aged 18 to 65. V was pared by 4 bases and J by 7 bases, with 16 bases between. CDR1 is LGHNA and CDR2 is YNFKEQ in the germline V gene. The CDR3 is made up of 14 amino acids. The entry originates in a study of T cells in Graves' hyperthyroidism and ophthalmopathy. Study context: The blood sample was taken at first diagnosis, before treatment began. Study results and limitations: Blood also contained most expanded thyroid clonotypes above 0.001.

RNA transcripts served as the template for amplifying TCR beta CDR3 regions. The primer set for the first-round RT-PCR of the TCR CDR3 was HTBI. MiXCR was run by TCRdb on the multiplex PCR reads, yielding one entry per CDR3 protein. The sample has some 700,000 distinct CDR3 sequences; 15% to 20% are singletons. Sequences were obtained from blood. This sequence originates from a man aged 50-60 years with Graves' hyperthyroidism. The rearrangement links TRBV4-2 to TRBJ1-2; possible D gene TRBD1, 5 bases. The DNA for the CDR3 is TGTGCCAGCAGCCGACTGGGGGGGACGGGTGGCTACACCTTC. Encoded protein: CASSRLGGTGGYTF.